This T cell receptor beta chain was retrieved from a study of blood T cell repertoires in COVID-19. At the level of the study: Sources were T cells, B-cell-depleted T cells, or PBMCs; the material itself was cDNA or gDNA.

The CDR3 extends over 14 amino acids. CDR1 is SGHTS, CDR2 YDEGEE, per germline. J was trimmed by 6 bases and V by 3 bases; bases with no gene match: 9. TCRdb's table, derived via immunoSEQ multiplex PCR, lists solely in-frame clones and lacks some. Of hundreds of thousands of clones listed, around 90% are singletons. This receptor was taken from a woman under 30 with acute COVID-19. The chain couples TRBV5-8 to TRBJ2-7; TRBD1 matches 7 bases. Sequenced material: PBMCs or T cells enriched from blood (not recorded which). DNA for the CDR3: TGTGCCAGCAGCTCCGACAGGGAGAACGGCGAGCAGTACTTC. It encodes CASSSDRENGEQYF.